The rows below give T cell receptor beta chains drawn from one sample of a study of blood T cell repertoires in COVID-19. Produced via immunoSEQ multiplex PCR; TCRdb's table is partial and in-frame only. The sample includes roughly 100,000 clones, 88% of them seen just once. The specimen was peripheral blood. The receptor set was obtained from a woman aged 80 or over with active COVID-19. CDR3s include the opening cysteine and the closing phenylalanine or tryptophan. Each record gives: CDR3 protein, CDR3 DNA, J gene, D gene, clone size, V gene. A D gene is named only where the DNA matches it firmly. Size is stated for part of the rows, as once, few or many counts, or as a class when the clone is expanded.

CASSRLAGGDTQYF | TGTGCCAGCAGTCGACTAGCGGGAGGAGATACGCAGTATTTT | TRBJ2-3 | TRBD2 | . | TRBV6-2/TRBV6-3
CATIRAGRSGDTQYF | TGTGCCACCATTAGGGCGGGAAGGAGTGGAGATACGCAGTATTTT | TRBJ2-3 | . | once | TRBV15
CASSLAPDRVEKLFF | TGTGCCAGCAGCTTGGCCCCGGACAGGGTGGAAAAACTGTTTTTT | TRBJ1-4 | TRBD1 | . | TRBV5-6
CASAWGTGNYGYTF | TGTGCCAGCGCATGGGGGACAGGCAACTATGGCTACACCTTC | TRBJ1-2 | TRBD1 | . | TRBV6-5
CARSPQGSSDYGYTF | TGTGCCAGAAGCCCGCAGGGGAGTTCCGACTATGGCTACACCTTC | TRBJ1-2 | . | . | TRBV5-3
CSARLQETQYF | TGCAGTGCTAGGCTACAAGAGACCCAGTACTTC | TRBJ2-5 | . | . | TRBV20-1
CASSSLPGQYEQYF | TGCGCCAGCAGCTCTCTCCCGGGACAGTACGAGCAGTACTTC | TRBJ2-7 | TRBD1 | once | TRBV5-1
CASSSDDRVRKTQYF | TGTGCCAGCAGCAGTGACGACAGGGTAAGGAAGACCCAGTACTTC | TRBJ2-5 | TRBD1 | . | TRBV5-4
CASSLGGALSPQHF | TGTGCCAGCAGCTTGGGGGGTGCTTTATCGCCCCAGCATTTT | TRBJ1-5 | . | few | TRBV7-9
CASSRLAGGPGDTQYF | TGTGCCAGCAGCAGACTAGCGGGAGGGCCCGGAGATACGCAGTATTTT | TRBJ2-3 | TRBD2 | . | TRBV5-6
CATSVNRGPTDTQYF | TGTGCCACCAGTGTGAACAGGGGGCCCACAGATACGCAGTATTTT | TRBJ2-3 | TRBD1 | . | TRBV24-1
CASSPTSGRVEQYF | TGTGCCAGCAGCCCAACTAGCGGGAGGGTCGAGCAGTACTTC | TRBJ2-7 | TRBD2 | . | TRBV11-2
CASSLAAGEETQYF | TGTGCCAGCAGCTTAGCGGCAGGGGAGGAGACCCAGTACTTC | TRBJ2-5 | . | . | TRBV7-2
CASSSPGLDSYNEQFF | TGTGCCAGCAGCTCGCCGGGACTCGACTCCTACAATGAGCAGTTCTTC | TRBJ2-1 | . | . | TRBV11-2
CSVSEGGTDTQYF | TGCAGCGTGTCGGAAGGGGGAACAGATACGCAGTATTTT | TRBJ2-3 | . | . | TRBV29-1
CASSKRDSIEAFF | TGTGCCAGCAGCAAACGAGACAGTATCGAAGCTTTCTTT | TRBJ1-1 | . | . | TRBV21-1
CASSPGTAGFVTGELFF | TGTGCCAGCAGCCCCGGGACAGCCGGGTTCGTCACCGGGGAGCTGTTTTTT | TRBJ2-2 | TRBD1 | . | TRBV9
CASSPTRSYEQYF | TGTGCCAGCAGCCCAACTAGGTCCTACGAGCAGTACTTC | TRBJ2-7 | . | . | TRBV7-2
CASSLAGTGKNQPQHF | TGTGCCAGCAGCTTAGCGGGGACAGGGAAAAATCAGCCCCAGCATTTT | TRBJ1-5 | TRBD1 | . | TRBV7-8
CASSRSGSGIDTQYF | TGTGCCAGCAGCCGTAGCGGGAGCGGGATAGATACGCAGTATTTT | TRBJ2-3 | TRBD2 | . | TRBV6-2/TRBV6-3
CASSPLGRRGETQYF | TGTGCCAGCAGCCCGCTCGGGAGGCGGGGGGAGACCCAGTACTTC | TRBJ2-5 | TRBD2 | once | TRBV28
CASSLGQGRAGELFF | TGCGCCAGCAGCTTAGGACAGGGTCGGGCCGGGGAGCTGTTTTTT | TRBJ2-2 | TRBD1 | . | TRBV5-1
CSASGTGLSSEQYF | TGCAGTGCTAGTGGGACAGGTCTGAGTTCCGAGCAGTACTTC | TRBJ2-7 | TRBD1 | . | TRBV20-1
CASSPLRTGSNTGELFF | TGTGCCAGCAGTCCCCTCCGGACAGGGTCGAACACCGGGGAGCTGTTTTTT | TRBJ2-2 | TRBD1 | . | TRBV28
CASSPSTGHSNQPQHF | TGTGCCAGCTCACCGTCTACAGGTCATAGCAATCAGCCCCAGCATTTT | TRBJ1-5 | . | . | TRBV18
CATSEGGRDNEQFF | TGTGCCACCAGTGAGGGTGGGAGAGACAATGAGCAGTTCTTC | TRBJ2-1 | . | . | TRBV24-1
CASSPPASPSGANVLTF | TGTGCCAGCAGCCCCCCTGCGAGCCCCTCTGGGGCCAACGTCCTGACTTTC | TRBJ2-6 | . | . | TRBV28
CATSRGGQGHNQPQHF | TGTGCCACCAGCAGGGGAGGACAAGGCCACAATCAGCCCCAGCATTTT | TRBJ1-5 | . | . | TRBV15
CASSPPDRNYQPQHF | TGTGCCAGCAGTCCCCCGGACAGGAATTATCAGCCCCAGCATTTT | TRBJ1-5 | TRBD1 | . | TRBV6-6
CASSLEGTSGRDTQYF | TGTGCCAGCAGCTTAGAAGGGACTAGCGGGAGGGATACGCAGTATTTT | TRBJ2-3 | TRBD2 | . | TRBV7-2
CASSFPPGGLHQPQHF | TGTGCCAGCAGTTTTCCCCCAGGGGGGCTTCATCAGCCCCAGCATTTT | TRBJ1-5 | TRBD1 | . | TRBV28
CASSPRGQGIGTEAFF | TGTGCCAGCTCACCGAGGGGGCAGGGGATCGGCACTGAAGCTTTCTTT | TRBJ1-1 | TRBD1 | . | TRBV18
CATSGNPGELFF | TGTGCCACCAGTGGTAATCCCGGGGAGCTGTTTTTT | TRBJ2-2 | . | . | TRBV24-1